The 19 T cell receptor beta chains in this list originate from one sample, sequenced in a study of T-cell memory formation after mild COVID-19. One entry per CDR3 protein results from TCRdb running MiXCR on the 5' RACE reads. Found here are 300,000 to 350,000 distinct CDR3 sequences, 10% to 15% of them singletons; the top ten hold around a fifth. The sample comprised PBMCs or a T cell subset sorted from them (not recorded which). Receptor source: a man aged 18 to 29 who had mild COVID-19 (a few samples of this study predate the infection). Cell type and time point are not known.

This clonotype was seen ten or more times. J is TRBJ2-3 and V is TRBV23-1; D not resolved. TRBV23-1 is labeled an ORF, and its function is uncertain. V lost 6 bases, J lost 6 bases, and 16 bases lay in between. The CDR3 spans 14 residues. The CDR3 spells CASRPSQPPDTQYF. In DNA, the CDR3 is TGCGCCAGCAGACCCAGCCAACCCCCCGATACGCAGTATTTT.

There are many counts of this clonotype. V and J are TRBV27 and TRBJ2-6; D is possibly TRBD2 (6 bases). CDR3 length equals 16 residues. V lost 3 bases to trimming and J lost 0 bases, with 9 bases between them. CDR1 is MNHEY and CDR2 is SMNVEV in the germline V gene (reference sequence). The CDR3 loop is CASSLGLYSGANVLTF. CDR3 nucleotides: TGTGCCAGCAGTTTGGGACTGTACTCTGGGGCCAACGTCCTGACTTTC.

Many counts were recorded for this clonotype. The V call is TRBV6-2 or TRBV6-3, the J call TRBJ2-1; 8 nucleotides match TRBD2. CDR3 size: 16 residues. Germline CDR1 reads MNHEY; CDR2 reads SVGEGT. The J segment lost 3 bases and the V segment lost 3 bases, leaving 7 bases of the junction unmatched. In DNA, the CDR3 is TGTGCCAGCAGTTATGAGCGGGGGAGCTACTACAATGAGCAGTTCTTC. Protein product: CASSYERGSYYNEQFF.

CDR3 in DNA: TGCAGTGCTAACAGGGGGGGAGTCACTGAAGCTTTCTTT. This encodes CSANRGGVTEAFF. The V gene is TRBV20-1, the J gene TRBJ1-1; 8 positions match TRBD1. The CDR3 has 13 residues. The J segment lost 4 bases and the V segment lost 4 bases, leaving 5 bases of the junction unmatched. In germline, CDR1 is DFQATT, CDR2 SNEGSKA (reference sequence).

This clonotype was found a few times. This rearrangement joins TRBV3-1 to TRBJ2-1; possibly TRBD1 for D (5 bases). The CDR3 consists of 13 residues. CDR1 is LGHDT and CDR2 is YNNKEL in the germline V gene (reference sequence). V gave up 5 bases and J gave up 8 bases, with 13 bases separating them. In DNA form, the CDR3 reads TGTGCCAGCAGCGTCTGGACATCCTATGAGCAGTTCTTC. Translating gives CASSVWTSYEQFF.

This chain links TRBV6-5 with TRBJ2-7, with D unclear. Germline CDR1 and CDR2: MNHEY and SVGAGI. CDR3 length: 14 residues. The V end was cut by 5 bases, the J end by 2 bases, with 13 bases between. The CDR3 region is CASSSSRETYEQYF. CDR3 nucleotides: TGTGCCAGCAGTAGCTCTAGAGAGACCTACGAGCAGTACTTC.

This clonotype was recorded a few times. The rearrangement uses TRBV12-3 or TRBV12-4 and TRBJ2-4; the D gene is possibly TRBD1 (6 bases). There are 16 residues in the CDR3. Trimming took 6 bases from V and 0 from J, leaving 15 bases between them. In DNA form, the CDR3 reads TGTGCCAGCAGCCCGACGGCAGGGGTAGCCAAAAACATTCAGTACTTC. Its protein product is CASSPTAGVAKNIQYF.

The V and J genes are TRBV2 and TRBJ2-5; D ambiguous. In germline, CDR1 is SNHLY, CDR2 FYNNEI. The CDR3 sequence is 14 residues long. V lost 8 bases, J lost 2 bases, and 15 bases lay in between. The CDR3 bases are TGTGCCAGCCCCGAAGGGATCAGACAAGAGACCCAGTACTTC. This translates into CASPEGIRQETQYF.

The count of this clonotype is one. The rearrangement joins TRBV12-3 or TRBV12-4 to TRBJ1-2; D unclear. CDR3 length: 14 amino acids. The ends were cut back, 3 bases at V and 5 bases at J, with 13 bases in the middle. DNA for the CDR3: TGTGCCAGCAGTTTCGGTAAAAGGGCGTATGGCTACACCTTC. Amino acid sequence: CASSFGKRAYGYTF.

This clonotype was counted only a few times. V usage is TRBV20-1 and J usage is TRBJ1-4, with a weak D call TRBD1 (6 bases). Germline-derived CDR1 and CDR2 are DFQATT and SNEGSKA (reference sequence). This CDR3 has 13 residues. The V end lost 5 bases, the J end lost 14 bases, and 21 bases lay between the germline ends. The CDR3 is CSAQGRPQGILFF. The CDR3 coding sequence is TGCAGTGCTCAGGGACGGCCGCAGGGGATTCTGTTTTTT.

The table lists this clonotype with a few counts. V is TRBV18 and J is TRBJ2-1; D might be TRBD1 (5 bases). CDR1 and CDR2 from the germline V gene are KGHSH and LQKENI. Trimming removed 0 bases from V and 9 bases from J, with 9 bases in between. The CDR3 consists of 13 residues. The CDR3 region is CASSPPVRAEQFF. For the CDR3, the DNA is TGTGCCAGCTCACCACCTGTCAGGGCTGAGCAGTTCTTC.

V and J are TRBV28 and TRBJ2-7; possibly TRBD2 for D (5 bases). Germline assignment: CDR1 MDHEN and CDR2 SYDVKM. CDR3 length: 12 residues. V was shortened by 3 bases and J by 5 bases, with 8 bases between the two germline ends. The CDR3 region is CASSLTRDEQYF. The CDR3 nucleotides read TGTGCCAGCAGTTTGACGAGGGACGAGCAGTACTTC.

The table lists this clonotype with many counts. V is TRBV3-1 and J is TRBJ2-1; 8 bases are a match to TRBD1. CDR3 length: 16 residues. The junction had 7 bases not matched to a gene; V was cut back by 1 base and J by 5 bases. Germline CDR1 and CDR2: LGHDT and YNNKEL (reference sequence). CDR3 region: CASSQGLGQDHNEQFF. For the CDR3, the DNA is TGTGCCAGCAGCCAAGGTCTGGGACAGGACCACAATGAGCAGTTCTTC.

The J gene is TRBJ2-5, the V gene TRBV7-9; D possibly corresponds to TRBD1 (6 bases). The CDR3 is 15 amino acids. Germline values: CDR1 SEHNR, CDR2 FQNEAQ (reference sequence). V gave up 7 bases and J gave up 4 bases, with 19 bases separating them. CDR3 protein: CASTEGVVARETQYF. The DNA for the CDR3 is TGTGCCAGCACCGAGGGGGTGGTAGCACGAGAGACCCAGTACTTC.

This clonotype was counted between two and nine times. The chain is built from TRBV4-1 and TRBJ2-7, with D uncertain. V gave up 0 bases and J gave up 7 bases, with 7 bases separating them. This CDR3 is 12 amino acids long. CDR1 and CDR2 from the germline V gene are MGHRA and YSYEKL. CDR3 sequence: CASSQDRSEQYF. The DNA of the CDR3 is TGCGCCAGCAGCCAAGATCGTTCAGAGCAGTACTTC.

This clonotype was detected ten times or more. V and J are TRBV7-6 and TRBJ2-6, with a tentative D call TRBD1 (6 bases). This CDR3 is 17 amino acids long. V was pared by 5 bases and J by 1 base, with 15 bases between. Germline V CDR1 and CDR2: SGHVS, FNYEAQ. CDR3 protein: CASSPFQGISGANVLTF. CDR3 in DNA: TGTGCCAGCAGCCCCTTCCAGGGGATATCTGGGGCCAACGTCCTGACTTTC.

This clonotype came up a few times. The rearrangement links TRBV20-1 to TRBJ1-1; no clear D gene. This CDR3 region has 11 residues. Looked up from germline, CDR1 is DFQATT and CDR2 is SNEGSKA (reference sequence). Trimming stripped 0 bases from V and 11 bases from J, with 10 bases between. The CDR3 DNA sequence: TGCAGTGCTAGAGATGGTATAGGGGCTTTCTTT. The encoded protein is CSARDGIGAFF.

This chain links TRBV29-1 with TRBJ1-1; D is perhaps TRBD1 (5 bases). Germline loops: CDR1 SQVTM, CDR2 ANQGSEA. The CDR3 consists of 13 residues. The CDR3, as DNA: TGCAGTGCCTCAACGAGACAGACCCTTGAAGCTTTCTTT. Residues: CSASTRQTLEAFF.

The table lists this clonotype with many counts. V usage is TRBV20-1 and J usage is TRBJ1-5, with TRBD1 matching over 8 bases. Trimming at V came to 6 bases and at J to 0 bases, leaving 7 bases not matched to a gene. Germline-derived CDR1 and CDR2 are DFQATT and SNEGSKA (reference sequence). This CDR3 has 15 residues. The CDR3 is CSAKTGAYSNQPQHF. The CDR3 bases are TGCAGTGCCAAGACAGGGGCGTATAGCAATCAGCCCCAGCATTTT.